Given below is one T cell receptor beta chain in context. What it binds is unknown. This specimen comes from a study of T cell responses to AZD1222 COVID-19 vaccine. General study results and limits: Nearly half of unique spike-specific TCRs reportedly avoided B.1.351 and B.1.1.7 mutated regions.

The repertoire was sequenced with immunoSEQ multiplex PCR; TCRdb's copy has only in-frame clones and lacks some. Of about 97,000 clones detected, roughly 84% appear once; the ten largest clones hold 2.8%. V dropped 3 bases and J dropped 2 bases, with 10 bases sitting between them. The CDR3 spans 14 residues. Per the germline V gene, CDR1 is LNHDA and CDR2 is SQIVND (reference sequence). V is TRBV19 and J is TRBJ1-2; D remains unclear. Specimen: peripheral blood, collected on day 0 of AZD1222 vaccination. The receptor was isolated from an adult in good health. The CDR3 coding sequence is TGTGCCAGTAGTATGTATAGACGGAACTATGGCTACACCTTC. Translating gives CASSMYRRNYGYTF. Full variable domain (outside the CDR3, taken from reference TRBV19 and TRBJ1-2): DGGITQSPKYLFRKEGQNVTLSCEQNLNHDAMYWYRQDPGQGLRLIYYSQIVNDFQKGDIAEGYSVSREKKESFPLTVTSAQKNPTAFYLCASSMYRRNYGYTFGSGTRLTVV.